This TCR beta chain derives from a study of cytomegalovirus exposure and HLA in healthy donors (dated by TCRdb to the late 2010s). For the study in its entirety: The approximately 710 repertoires of the first cohort and the 110 or so validation repertoires were produced on the same platform, according to a later analysis. The study combined high-throughput TCR immunosequencing, statistical association of individual TCRs with disease status, and machine learning to predict cytomegalovirus infection status. A separate validation cohort of 100 to 150 different subjects was used in addition to the 666-subject first cohort. The study was designed to test whether signatures of past pathogen exposure could be identified by cataloging public T cell receptors.

As to this clone: This clone's antigen is unknown. Base qualities are not at hand, and no much larger clone is one base apart.

Overall results and qualifications from the work: A few of the identified cytomegalovirus-associated TCR beta chains were confirmed in vitro to be specific for cytomegalovirus antigens. The authors suggested that the approach could potentially be extended to other disease states and immunological phenotypes. Subsequent analysis determined that TCRs grouped into clusters in the first cohort also showed a tendency toward co-occurrence across the 120 or so validation repertoires, and approximately 93% of cluster scores exceeded 0. The classifier was reported to diagnose cytomegalovirus status with high specificity and sensitivity in both the original cohort and the validation cohort. The study gave a list of some 150 TCR beta chains associated with cytomegalovirus. Most TCR sequences were observed very rarely across donors, whereas some public TCRs were present in many individuals. All 110 or so repertoires were used to score co-occurrence in the validation cohort in a later analysis, because that analysis had no HLA typing for the cohort.

Library method: the immunoSEQ multiplex PCR assay. Processing in the source paper ran as follows. A statistical classification framework was built for diagnosing cytomegalovirus status from the catalog of TCR beta chain sequences. The immuneACCESS repertoire file appears here via TCRdb, limited to in-frame rearrangements. These files lack a portion of the clones; in checked studies, under half of the deficit traces to unresolved V genes, and the cause of the others is not known. D and trimming come from the DNA, and the V and J calls and clone size come from that table. In all, the sample holds some 250,000 clones, and 90% of those were seen once. The ten largest account for around 3.1% of the sample. The donors belonged to the validation cohort of 90 to 150 subjects, which was separate from the 666-subject first cohort. The receptor comes from a woman aged 25 to 39 in good health and CMV-seronegative. The source material was PBMCs.

The CDR3 reads as follows: CASSQDRRTYEQYF. In nucleotides, the sequence is TGTGCCAGCAGCCAGGACCGACGCACCTACGAGCAGTACTTC. Recombination connected TRBV7-2 to TRBJ2-7; the D gene assignment is ambiguous. The trim is 5 bases for V and 2 bases for J, with a gap of 13 bases between the germline ends. Taken from cysteine to phenylalanine, the CDR3 has 14 residues. The kept DNA is CDR3 alone, 42 bases in frame from the first base. Per the germline V gene, SGHTA is the CDR1 and FQGNSA is the CDR2.